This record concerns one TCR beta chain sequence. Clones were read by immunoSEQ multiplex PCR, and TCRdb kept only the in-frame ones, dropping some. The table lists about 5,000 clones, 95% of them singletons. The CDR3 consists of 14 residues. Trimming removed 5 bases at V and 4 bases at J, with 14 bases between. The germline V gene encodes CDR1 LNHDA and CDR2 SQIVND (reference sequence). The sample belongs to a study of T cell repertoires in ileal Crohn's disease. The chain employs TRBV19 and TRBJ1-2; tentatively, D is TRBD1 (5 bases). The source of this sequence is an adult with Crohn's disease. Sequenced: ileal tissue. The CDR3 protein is CASSSGGGAYGYTF. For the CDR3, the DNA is TGTGCCAGTAGTTCCGGTGGCGGGGCCTATGGCTACACCTTC.